This is a list of T cell receptor beta chains from one sample in a study of response to subunit inactivated influenza vaccine. MiXCR, applied by TCRdb to the RT-PCR reads, yields one record per CDR3 protein. The repertoire holds a few hundred thousand distinct CDR3 sequences, under 8.5% seen once, with around 14% in the top ten. The starting material was PBMCs from blood, obtained about 24 months after vaccination. The receptor source for this set is a man aged 50 to 75 who received an inactivated influenza vaccine. Both conserved end residues are part of each CDR3. A D gene is named only where the DNA matches it firmly. Clone size is not always given. Where it is, it says once, few, many or a class for expanded clones.

CDR3aa: CAPPGDTQYF; CDR3nt: TGTGCCCCTCCCGGGGATACGCAGTATTTT; abundance: NA; j_gene: TRBJ2-3; v_gene: TRBV9; d_gene: NA
CDR3aa: CASSPWDRDTANTGELFF; CDR3nt: TGTGCCAGCAGCCCTTGGGACAGGGACACGGCGAACACCGGGGAGCTGTTTTTT; abundance: few; j_gene: TRBJ2-2; v_gene: TRBV9; d_gene: TRBD1
CDR3aa: CASSLWAGQINEQFF; CDR3nt: TGTGCCAGCAGTTTATGGGCAGGCCAGATCAATGAGCAGTTCTTC; abundance: NA; j_gene: TRBJ2-1; v_gene: TRBV27; d_gene: NA
CDR3aa: CASRRLASTGELFF; CDR3nt: TGCGCCAGCCGGCGACTAGCGAGCACCGGGGAGCTGTTTTTT; abundance: many; j_gene: TRBJ2-2; v_gene: TRBV5-1; d_gene: TRBD2
CDR3aa: CASNRQGPSYEQYF; CDR3nt: TGTGCCAGCAATCGGCAGGGACCCTCCTACGAGCAGTACTTC; abundance: many; j_gene: TRBJ2-7; v_gene: TRBV12-3/TRBV12-4; d_gene: NA
CDR3aa: CSVEDVGGNTGELFF; CDR3nt: TGCAGCGTTGAAGACGTCGGGGGGAACACCGGGGAGCTGTTTTTT; abundance: few; j_gene: TRBJ2-2; v_gene: TRBV29-1; d_gene: NA
CDR3aa: CASSFTVSTEAFF; CDR3nt: TGCGCCAGCAGCTTCACAGTGAGCACTGAAGCTTTCTTT; abundance: few; j_gene: TRBJ1-1; v_gene: TRBV5-1; d_gene: NA
CDR3aa: CASSSGQAGYNEAFF; CDR3nt: TGTGCCAGCAGTTCGGGACAGGCGGGGTACAATGAAGCTTTCTTT; abundance: NA; j_gene: TRBJ1-1; v_gene: TRBV27; d_gene: TRBD1
CDR3aa: CASSPTAVSYEQYF; CDR3nt: TGTGCCAGCAGTCCGACTGCAGTCTCCTACGAGCAGTACTTC; abundance: few; j_gene: TRBJ2-7; v_gene: TRBV2; d_gene: NA
CDR3aa: CASSLATRLYGYTF; CDR3nt: TGTGCCAGCAGCTTAGCGACCAGACTTTATGGCTACACCTTC; abundance: few; j_gene: TRBJ1-2; v_gene: TRBV7-2; d_gene: NA
CDR3aa: CASSPRQQKNNYGYTF; CDR3nt: TGTGCCAGCTCGCCCCGCCAGCAGAAAAATAACTATGGCTACACCTTC; abundance: few; j_gene: TRBJ1-2; v_gene: TRBV18; d_gene: NA
CDR3aa: CASSDPRHGYTF; CDR3nt: TGTGCCAGCAGTGACCCAAGGCATGGCTACACCTTC; abundance: few; j_gene: TRBJ1-2; v_gene: TRBV6-1; d_gene: NA
CDR3aa: CASSLGRDRGPKETQYF; CDR3nt: TGCGCCAGCAGCTTGGGTCGGGACAGGGGTCCGAAAGAGACCCAGTACTTC; abundance: many; j_gene: TRBJ2-5; v_gene: TRBV5-1; d_gene: TRBD1
CDR3aa: CASSSGAMGLKSFF; CDR3nt: TGTGCCAGCAGTTCTGGGGCAATGGGCCTAAAATCTTTCTTT; abundance: few; j_gene: TRBJ1-1; v_gene: TRBV11-2; d_gene: NA
CDR3aa: CAIKTGTESGYTF; CDR3nt: TGTGCCATCAAAACCGGGACAGAAAGTGGCTACACCTTC; abundance: few; j_gene: TRBJ1-2; v_gene: TRBV28; d_gene: TRBD1
CDR3aa: CAVRSGGSPTDTQYF; CDR3nt: TGTGCCGTACGCTCGGGGGGGAGTCCCACAGATACGCAGTATTTT; abundance: many; j_gene: TRBJ2-3; v_gene: TRBV6-1; d_gene: TRBD2
CDR3aa: CATTGARNTEAFF; CDR3nt: TGTGCCACCACAGGAGCTAGGAACACTGAAGCTTTCTTT; abundance: many; j_gene: TRBJ1-1; v_gene: TRBV6-1; d_gene: NA
CDR3aa: CATSDPGLAGGGEQYF; CDR3nt: TGTGCCACCAGTGACCCCGGACTAGCGGGAGGCGGCGAGCAGTACTTC; abundance: few; j_gene: TRBJ2-7; v_gene: TRBV24-1; d_gene: TRBD2
CDR3aa: CSASLLAGALGKGTTDTQYF; CDR3nt: TGCAGTGCTTCCCTACTAGCGGGAGCCCTAGGGAAGGGAACCACAGATACGCAGTATTTT; abundance: few; j_gene: TRBJ2-3; v_gene: TRBV20-1; d_gene: TRBD2
CDR3aa: CASSLAPDSSYEQYF; CDR3nt: TGTGCCAGCAGCTTAGCCCCGGACAGTTCCTACGAGCAGTACTTC; abundance: few; j_gene: TRBJ2-7; v_gene: TRBV7-8; d_gene: NA
CDR3aa: CASSQTLTVNTEAFF; CDR3nt: TGCGCCAGCAGCCAGACCCTGACAGTGAACACTGAAGCTTTCTTT; abundance: few; j_gene: TRBJ1-1; v_gene: TRBV4-1; d_gene: NA
CDR3aa: CAISDPLAKNIQYF; CDR3nt: TGTGCCATCAGTGACCCTCTAGCCAAAAACATTCAGTACTTC; abundance: few; j_gene: TRBJ2-4; v_gene: TRBV10-3; d_gene: NA
CDR3aa: CSPRPGGYNSPLHF; CDR3nt: TGCAGTCCTCGTCCGGGGGGCTATAATTCACCCCTCCACTTT; abundance: few; j_gene: TRBJ1-6; v_gene: TRBV20-1; d_gene: NA
CDR3aa: CASRPDRGRYTGELFF; CDR3nt: TGCGCCAGCAGACCTGACAGGGGGAGGTACACCGGGGAGCTGTTTTTT; abundance: few; j_gene: TRBJ2-2; v_gene: TRBV4-3; d_gene: TRBD1
CDR3aa: CASSSGLAENTGELFF; CDR3nt: TGTGCCAGCAGCTCAGGACTAGCGGAGAACACCGGGGAGCTGTTTTTT; abundance: NA; j_gene: TRBJ2-2; v_gene: TRBV6-1; d_gene: TRBD2
CDR3aa: CASRDRDGLSGYTF; CDR3nt: TGCGCCAGCAGAGACCGGGACGGGTTGAGTGGCTACACCTTC; abundance: NA; j_gene: TRBJ1-2; v_gene: TRBV4-3; d_gene: NA
CDR3aa: CASSLVSVYNEQFF; CDR3nt: TGTGCCAGCAGCTTGGTTTCCGTCTACAATGAGCAGTTCTTC; abundance: NA; j_gene: TRBJ2-1; v_gene: TRBV5-8; d_gene: NA
CDR3aa: CASSIQGFEQYF; CDR3nt: TGCGCCAGCAGTATACAGGGCTTCGAGCAGTACTTC; abundance: few; j_gene: TRBJ2-7; v_gene: TRBV5-1; d_gene: NA
CDR3aa: CASSPGLAIQETQYF; CDR3nt: TGTGCCAGCAGCCCGGGACTAGCGATCCAAGAGACCCAGTACTTC; abundance: many; j_gene: TRBJ2-5; v_gene: TRBV2; d_gene: TRBD2
CDR3aa: CSARRARGRMTYEQYF; CDR3nt: TGCAGTGCTAGACGGGCGCGGGGGCGCATGACTTACGAGCAGTACTTC; abundance: few; j_gene: TRBJ2-7; v_gene: TRBV20-1; d_gene: NA
CDR3aa: CASSVETQGAGYEQFF; CDR3nt: TGTGCCAGCAGCGTAGAAACCCAGGGGGCCGGGTATGAGCAGTTCTTC; abundance: NA; j_gene: TRBJ2-1; v_gene: TRBV7-8; d_gene: TRBD1
CDR3aa: CSALRGTNTGELFF; CDR3nt: TGCAGTGCCCTCCGAGGGACTAACACCGGGGAGCTGTTTTTT; abundance: few; j_gene: TRBJ2-2; v_gene: TRBV20-1; d_gene: NA
CDR3aa: CASSQGATHTGELFF; CDR3nt: TGTGCCAGCAGCCAAGGGGCTACACACACCGGGGAGCTGTTTTTT; abundance: few; j_gene: TRBJ2-2; v_gene: TRBV3-1; d_gene: NA
CDR3aa: CASSRDRVSSEQYF; CDR3nt: TGTGCCAGCAGCAGGGACAGGGTATCGTCCGAGCAGTACTTC; abundance: few; j_gene: TRBJ2-7; v_gene: TRBV3-1; d_gene: TRBD1
CDR3aa: CAISIGGTEAFF; CDR3nt: TGTGCCATCAGTATCGGGGGAACTGAAGCTTTCTTT; abundance: few; j_gene: TRBJ1-1; v_gene: TRBV10-3; d_gene: NA
CDR3aa: CASTGPGDTIYF; CDR3nt: TGTGCCAGCACGGGCCCCGGGGACACCATATATTTT; abundance: NA; j_gene: TRBJ1-3; v_gene: TRBV28; d_gene: NA